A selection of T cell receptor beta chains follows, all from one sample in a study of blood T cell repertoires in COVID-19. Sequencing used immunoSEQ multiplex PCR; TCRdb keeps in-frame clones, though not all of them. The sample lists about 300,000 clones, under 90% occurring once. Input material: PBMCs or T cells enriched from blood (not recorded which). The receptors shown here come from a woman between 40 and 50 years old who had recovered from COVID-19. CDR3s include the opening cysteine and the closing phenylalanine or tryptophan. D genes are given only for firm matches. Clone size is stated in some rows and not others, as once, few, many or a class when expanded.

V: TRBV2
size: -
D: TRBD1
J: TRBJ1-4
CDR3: CASSPMTGSNEKLFF
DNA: TGTGCCAGCAGCCCGATGACAGGGTCTAATGAAAAACTGTTTTTT

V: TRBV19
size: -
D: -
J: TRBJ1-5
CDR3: CASTNPFTGIHQSQHF
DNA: TGTGCCAGTACCAACCCCTTCACAGGGATTCATCAGTCCCAGCATTTT

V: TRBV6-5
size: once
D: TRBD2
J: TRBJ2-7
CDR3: CASSFLAGASEQYF
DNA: TGTGCCAGCAGTTTCCTAGCGGGAGCTAGCGAGCAGTACTTC

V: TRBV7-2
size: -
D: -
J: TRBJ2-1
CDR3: CASSSVGWRDSGNEQFF
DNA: TGTGCCAGCAGCTCGGTCGGATGGCGGGACTCGGGTAATGAGCAGTTCTTC

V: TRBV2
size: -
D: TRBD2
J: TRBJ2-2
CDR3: CASSVDTSGGSTSGELFF
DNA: TGTGCCAGCAGTGTAGATACTAGCGGGGGTAGTACCTCCGGGGAGCTGTTTTTT

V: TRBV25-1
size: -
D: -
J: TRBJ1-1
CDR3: CASNPGQGRGAEAFF
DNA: TGTGCCAGCAACCCGGGGCAGGGCCGGGGGGCTGAAGCTTTCTTT

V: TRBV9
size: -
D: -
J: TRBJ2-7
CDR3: CASSVAHKLGEQYF
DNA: TGTGCCAGCAGCGTAGCACATAAGCTCGGGGAGCAGTACTTC

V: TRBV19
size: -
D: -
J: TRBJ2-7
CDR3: CASSTALAYEQYF
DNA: TGTGCCAGTAGTACGGCACTAGCCTACGAGCAGTACTTC

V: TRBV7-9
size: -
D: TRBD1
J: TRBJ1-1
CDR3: CASSFQPGQLNTEAFF
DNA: TGTGCCAGCAGCTTCCAACCGGGACAGCTGAACACTGAAGCTTTCTTT

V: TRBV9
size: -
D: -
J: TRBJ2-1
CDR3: CASSGSPLIYNEQFF
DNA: TGTGCCAGCAGCGGTAGCCCGCTGATCTACAATGAGCAGTTCTTC

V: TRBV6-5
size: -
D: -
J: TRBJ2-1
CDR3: CASTTRRGGEQFF
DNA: TGTGCCAGCACCACCCGAAGAGGGGGTGAGCAGTTCTTC

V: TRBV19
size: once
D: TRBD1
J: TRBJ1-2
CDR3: CASSLGDRGHGYTF
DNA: TGTGCCAGTAGTCTGGGGGACAGGGGGCATGGCTACACCTTC

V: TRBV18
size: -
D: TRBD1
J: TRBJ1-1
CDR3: CASSPPTGRGTEAFF
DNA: TGTGCCAGCTCACCGCCGACAGGGCGGGGAACTGAAGCTTTCTTT

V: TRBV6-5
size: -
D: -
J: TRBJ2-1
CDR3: CASSTGGDLNEQFF
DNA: TGTGCCAGCAGCACAGGCGGGGACCTGAATGAGCAGTTCTTC

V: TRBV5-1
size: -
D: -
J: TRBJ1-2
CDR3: CASSLASGNYGYTF
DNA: TGCGCCAGCAGCTTGGCCAGCGGAAACTATGGCTACACCTTC

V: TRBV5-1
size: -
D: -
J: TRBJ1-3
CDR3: CASSLDSYTGNTIYF
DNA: TGCGCCAGCAGCTTGGACAGTTACACTGGAAACACCATATATTTT

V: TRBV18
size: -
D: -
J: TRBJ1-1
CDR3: CASSTGNTEAFF
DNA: TGTGCCAGCTCGACGGGGAACACTGAAGCTTTCTTT

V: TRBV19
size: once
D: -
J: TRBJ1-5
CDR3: CASRAGGHQPQHF
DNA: TGTGCCAGTCGGGCCGGGGGGCACCAGCCCCAGCATTTT

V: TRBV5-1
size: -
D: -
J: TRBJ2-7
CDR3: CASSPQSFRTYEQYF
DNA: TGCGCCAGCAGCCCACAGAGCTTTAGAACGTACGAGCAGTACTTC

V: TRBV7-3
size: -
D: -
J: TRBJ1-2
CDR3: CASSPGGRIDYGYTF
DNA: TGTGCCAGCAGCCCCGGCGGGAGGATCGACTATGGCTACACCTTC

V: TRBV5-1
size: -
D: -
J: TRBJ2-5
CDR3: CASSLAPGQETQYF
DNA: TGCGCCAGCAGCTTGGCGCCAGGGCAAGAGACCCAGTACTTC

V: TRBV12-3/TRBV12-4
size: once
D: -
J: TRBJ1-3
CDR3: CASSLIRGNTIYF
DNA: TGTGCCAGCAGTTTAATCCGTGGAAACACCATATATTTT

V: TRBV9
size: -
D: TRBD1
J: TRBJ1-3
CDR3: CASSVGQGAFGNTIYF
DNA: TGTGCCAGCAGCGTAGGACAGGGGGCGTTTGGAAACACCATATATTTT

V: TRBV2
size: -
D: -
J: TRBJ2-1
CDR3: CASTAVGSSYNEQFF
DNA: TGTGCCAGCACCGCCGTCGGTTCCTCCTACAATGAGCAGTTCTTC